This passage covers 24 T cell receptor beta chains from one sample sequenced in a study of CD8 T cells in ankylosing spondylitis. Study-wide findings and caveats: Among TCR beta sequences, a motif of several highly homologous variants appeared characteristic of ankylosing spondylitis blood.

For these receptors, no antigen is known. TCRdb reprocessed the 5' RACE reads via MiXCR and lists one record per CDR3 protein. The top ten hold approximately 4% of the sample, which has 450,000 to 550,000 distinct CDR3 sequences, under 5.5% seen once. The sample comprised blood, either unsorted or a sorted T cell fraction (not recorded which). Receptors originate from a male donor with ankylosing spondylitis.

In its sample, this clonotype was seen many times. This chain uses TRBV20-1 with TRBJ2-2; D gene unclear. Germline V gene lookup returns CDR1 DFQATT and CDR2 SNEGSKA (reference sequence). The CDR3 extends over 12 amino acids. V was clipped by 3 bases and J by 7 bases, with 9 bases between them. CDR3 amino acids: CSASFFSGELFF. CDR3 nucleotides: TGCAGTGCTAGCTTTTTTAGCGGGGAGCTGTTTTTT.

J is TRBJ1-1 and V is TRBV3-1, with D uncertain. The germline V gene encodes CDR1 LGHDT and CDR2 YNNKEL (reference sequence). The CDR3 has 16 residues. The V and J ends lost 3 bases and 2 bases respectively, with 16 bases between them. The CDR3 spells CASSHLAWERNTEAFF. DNA of the CDR3: TGTGCCAGCAGCCATCTCGCCTGGGAGAGAAACACTGAAGCTTTCTTT.

This clonotype was recorded a few times. The V call is TRBV4-1, the J call TRBJ2-7; maybe TRBD1 (6 bases). The CDR3 totals 16 residues. The germline V and J ends were trimmed by 0 bases and 5 bases, with 17 bases remaining between them. Per germline, CDR1 MGHRA and CDR2 YSYEKL. The CDR3 DNA is TGCGCCAGCAGCCAAGACCCATGGGGGCCGCGCGACGAGCAGTACTTC. Translation: CASSQDPWGPRDEQYF.

This clonotype turned up a few times. The V gene is TRBV6-2 or TRBV6-3, the J gene TRBJ2-2; 8 nucleotides agree with TRBD1. Looked up from germline, CDR1 is MNHEY and CDR2 is SVGEGT. The CDR3 has 16 residues. The V gene end was trimmed by 6 bases and the J gene end by 2 bases; junction bases not matched to a gene: 8. CDR3 protein: CASRTDRGFNTGELFF. CDR3 in DNA: TGTGCCAGCAGGACCGACAGGGGATTCAACACCGGGGAGCTGTTTTTT.

At least ten counts were recorded for this clonotype. The V gene is TRBV11-3, the J gene TRBJ2-3, with a weak D call TRBD2 (7 bases). This CDR3 is 22 amino acids long. The germline V gene has CDR1 SGHNT and CDR2 YENEEA. Trimming pared 1 base from V and 1 base from J, leaving 30 bases between. Written as DNA, the CDR3 is TGTGCCAGCAGCTTAGTAGCATACTCCCAAGGGGGGGCCCGCCGGGGCACAGATACGCAGTATTTT. Amino acid sequence: CASSLVAYSQGGARRGTDTQYF. The full variable domain, with the rest looked up from reference TRBV11-3 and TRBJ2-3, is EAGVVQSPRYKIIEKKQPVAFWCNPISGHNTLYWYLQNLGQGPELLIRYENEEAVDDSQLPKDRFSAERLKGVDSTLKIQPAELGDSAVYLCASSLVAYSQGGARRGTDTQYFGPGTRLTVL.

This sequence joins TRBV4-3 and TRBJ2-1; maybe TRBD1 (5 bases). Trimming removed 0 bases at V and 9 bases at J, with 9 bases between. Germline V CDR1 and CDR2: LGHNA, YSLEER. This CDR3 comprises 13 residues. The CDR3 reads CASSQEDMSEQFF. The DNA of the CDR3 is TGCGCCAGCAGCCAAGAGGACATGAGTGAGCAGTTCTTC.

This clonotype was seen many times. The chain carries TRBV4-3 and TRBJ2-4; no firm D call. This CDR3 has 13 residues. Germline lookup yields CDR1 LGHNA and CDR2 YSLEER. The germline V and J ends were trimmed by 0 bases and 6 bases, with 6 bases remaining between them. The CDR3 nucleotides are TGCGCCAGCAGCCAAGATTCCCGAAACATTCAGTACTTC. Encoded protein: CASSQDSRNIQYF.

This clonotype was detected many times. This chain joins TRBV5-1 and TRBJ2-1; 8 positions match TRBD2. Germline values: CDR1 SGHRS, CDR2 YFSETQ. The CDR3 totals 16 residues. V lost 0 bases, J lost 0 bases, and 2 bases stayed unmatched. CDR3 loop: CASSLGSGSSYNEQFF. CDR3 sequence (DNA): TGCGCCAGCAGCTTGGGGAGCGGGAGCTCCTACAATGAGCAGTTCTTC.

This clonotype was counted a few times. J is TRBJ2-1 and V is TRBV29-1; the match to TRBD2 covers 8 bases. The CDR3 runs 14 residues. V shed 7 bases, J shed 7 bases, and the junction held 12 bases outside the gene matches. Per germline, CDR1 SQVTM and CDR2 ANQGSEA. The DNA for the CDR3 is TGCAGCGCTCATAGCGGGATCCGGACAAATGAGCAGTTCTTC. It specifies CSAHSGIRTNEQFF.

This clonotype showed up many times. The CDR3 sequence is CAIRKGQQAEAFF. CDR3 DNA sequence: TGTGCCATCAGGAAGGGGCAACAGGCTGAAGCTTTCTTT. V gene TRBV10-3 combines with J gene TRBJ1-1; possible D gene TRBD1, 5 bases. Deletions cut 6 bases from V and 6 bases from J, with 14 bases between. The germline V gene has CDR1 ENHRY and CDR2 SYGVKD. This CDR3 region has 13 residues.

The count of this clonotype is one. This may be a read error: a much more frequent sequence differs by one nucleotide. V and J are TRBV11-2 and TRBJ2-1, with 7 bases identical to TRBD1. The CDR3 contains 16 residues. Germline assignment: CDR1 SGHAT and CDR2 FQNNGV. The CDR3 DNA sequence: TGTCCCAGCAGCTCCAGCCGCTGGACAGGATACAATGAGCAGTTCTTC. This codes for CPSSSSRWTGYNEQFF.

This clonotype occurred a few times. The chain joins TRBV7-2 to TRBJ2-1, with TRBD1 as a possible D gene (5 bases). Germline CDR1 SGHTA, CDR2 FQGNSA. V shed 1 base and J shed 7 bases, with 14 bases lying between them. The CDR3 has 15 residues. CDR3 region: CASSLGPGRGNEQFF. The CDR3, as DNA: TGTGCCAGCAGCTTAGGGCCAGGAAGGGGAAATGAGCAGTTCTTC.

The sample holds many counts of this clonotype. The CDR3 DNA reads as TGTGCCAGCGGACTCTTACCGGTGAACACTGAAGCTTTCTTT. It translates to CASGLLPVNTEAFF. The rearrangement links TRBV12-3 or TRBV12-4 to TRBJ1-1, with unresolved D. V was clipped by 8 bases and J by 0 bases, with 13 bases between them. This CDR3 has 14 residues.

This clonotype showed up many times. The gene calls are TRBV5-5 and TRBJ1-2, with 7 positions matching TRBD1. The junction had 16 bases not matched to a gene; V was cut back by 4 bases and J by 7 bases. From germline, CDR1 is SGHKS and CDR2 YYEKEE (reference sequence). The CDR3 contains 16 residues. CDR3 nucleotides: TGTGCCAGCAGCCAATCGGTGACAGGGTCTCGGTCTGGCTACACCTTC. Protein: CASSQSVTGSRSGYTF. Complete variable domain (other parts from reference TRBV5-5 and TRBJ1-2): DAGVTQSPTHLIKTRGQQVTLRCSPISGHKSVSWYQQVLGQGPQFIFQYYEKEERGRGNFPDRFSARQFPNYSSELNVNALLLGDSALYLCASSQSVTGSRSGYTFGSGTRLTVV.

This clonotype was counted ten times or more. The chain is built from TRBV24-1 and TRBJ1-4; the D gene is possibly TRBD1 (5 bases). The germline V and J ends were trimmed by 4 bases and 7 bases, with 15 bases remaining between them. Per the germline V gene, CDR1 is KGHDR and CDR2 is SFDVKD. The CDR3 consists of 15 residues. The CDR3 bases are TGTGCCACCAGTGAACCGCAGGGCGGGGGTGAAAAACTGTTTTTT. It encodes CATSEPQGGGEKLFF.

This clonotype appeared a few times. The CDR3 DNA reads as TGTGCCAGCAGCCCTCGCCCGGGACAGGTCGGTCAGCCCCAGCATTTT. Residues: CASSPRPGQVGQPQHF. The chain is built from TRBV7-2 and TRBJ1-5; 8 bases align to TRBD1. V shed 5 bases, J shed 6 bases, and the junction held 12 bases outside the gene matches. Germline V lookup: CDR1 SGHTA, CDR2 FQGNSA. This CDR3 is 16 amino acids long.

This clonotype was seen at least ten times. This chain joins TRBV28 and TRBJ2-1; 10 nucleotides align to TRBD2. Trimming removed 2 bases from V and 5 bases from J; junction bases left unmatched: 15. This CDR3 has 19 residues. Germline assignment: CDR1 MDHEN and CDR2 SYDVKM. CDR3: CASSLNGPGLAGVHNEQFF. As DNA, the CDR3 is TGTGCCAGCAGTTTAAATGGACCGGGGCTAGCGGGAGTCCACAATGAGCAGTTCTTC.

There are many counts of this clonotype. The chain has TRBV4-3 and TRBJ2-6; the D gene could be TRBD1 or TRBD2 (5 bases each). V lost 4 bases and J lost 5, with 18 bases in between. The V gene's germline CDR1 is LGHNA and CDR2 YSLEER. The length of the CDR3 is 17 residues. CDR3 sequence: CASSPGRPQSWANVLTF. For the CDR3, the DNA is TGCGCCAGCAGCCCGGGGCGCCCACAATCCTGGGCCAACGTCCTGACTTTC.

This clonotype was observed many times. The rearrangement uses TRBV29-1 and TRBJ2-7; D not certain. The V gene's germline CDR1 is SQVTM and CDR2 ANQGSEA. The germline V and J ends were trimmed by 4 bases and 2 bases, with 15 bases remaining between them. This CDR3 is 14 amino acids long. The CDR3 is CSVALQEKAYEQYF. Here the CDR3 DNA reads TGCAGCGTTGCCCTGCAGGAGAAAGCCTACGAGCAGTACTTC.

The chain employs TRBV4-1 and TRBJ2-2, with D perhaps matching TRBD2 (5 bases). Germline CDR1 reads MGHRA; CDR2 reads YSYEKL. This CDR3 has 14 amino acids. V was clipped by 1 base and J by 6 bases, with 9 bases between them. This CDR3 reads CASSQGSGAGELFF. The CDR3 DNA follows: TGCGCCAGCAGCCAAGGTTCCGGGGCCGGGGAGCTGTTTTTT.

This clonotype showed up many times. This chain joins TRBV5-6 and TRBJ2-1; the match to TRBD1 covers 8 bases. This CDR3 is built from 16 residues. Per the germline V gene, CDR1 is SGHDT and CDR2 is YYEEEE. The V gene end was trimmed by 2 bases and the J gene end by 2 bases; junction bases not matched to a gene: 6. The CDR3 DNA sequence: TGTGCCAGCAGCTTTGGGACAGGCGCGACCTACAATGAGCAGTTCTTC. Amino acid sequence: CASSFGTGATYNEQFF.

Many counts were recorded for this clonotype. The V call is TRBV6-2 or TRBV6-3, the J call TRBJ1-1; D is unclear. V gave up 1 base and J gave up 2 bases, with 5 bases separating them. Germline V gives CDR1 MNHEY, CDR2 SVGEGT. The CDR3 loop spans 13 amino acids. In nucleotides, the CDR3 is TGTGCCAGCAGTTACTTGACAAACACTGAAGCTTTCTTT. Amino acid sequence: CASSYLTNTEAFF.

This clonotype occurred many times. The V and J genes are TRBV29-1 and TRBJ2-3; 10 nucleotides match TRBD1. V trimming: 0 bases; J trimming: 5 bases; junction bases outside the gene matches: 2. The CDR3 loop spans 14 amino acids. CDR1 SQVTM and CDR2 ANQGSEA come from the germline V gene. DNA for the CDR3: TGCAGCGTTGAAGAGGGACAGGGGAAAGATACGCAGTATTTT. Protein product: CSVEEGQGKDTQYF.

This clonotype was seen many times. CDR3 DNA sequence: TGTGCCAGCAGCGACGGACAGGGGGCAAGGAACACCATATATTTT. Translating it yields CASSDGQGARNTIYF. V gene TRBV9 combines with J gene TRBJ1-3; 11 bases are shared with TRBD1. V was clipped by 3 bases and J by 7 bases; unmatched bases: 6. The germline V gene encodes CDR1 SGDLS and CDR2 YYNGEE. This CDR3 spans 15 amino acids.